This TCR beta chain was obtained from a study of PD-1 blockade in mismatch repair-deficient tumors. Looked up from germline, CDR1 is SQVTM and CDR2 is ANQGSEA. The CDR3 has 19 amino acids. V lost 6 bases to trimming and J lost 4 bases; unmatched junction nucleotides: 22. Generated by immunoSEQ multiplex PCR, the TCRdb table keeps only in-frame clones and is missing some. The data hold 10,000 or so clones, with 85% to 95% observed a single time. Noted time point: approximately eleven-day in vitro stimulation with candidate neoantigen peptide 3. Regarding this clone: Its antigen remains unidentified.

The J gene is TRBJ2-3, the V gene TRBV29-1, with 10 bases matching TRBD2. Sample: cells cultured in vitro, taken from a patient treated with pembrolizumab. This TCR was recovered from an adult with mismatch repair-deficient cancer. In DNA, the CDR3 is TGCAGCGTCAAATGGGGGCTAGCGGGAGACGGAGTTCAACCAGATACGCAGTATTTT. Protein product: CSVKWGLAGDGVQPDTQYF.